This TCR beta chain was sequenced during a study of blood T cell repertoires in COVID-19. Study at large: Sample material is recorded as cDNA or gDNA derived from T cells, B-cell-depleted T cells, or PBMCs.

Trimming stripped 1 base from V and 0 bases from J, with 16 bases between. CDR3 length equals 18 residues. CDR1 SEHNR and CDR2 FQNEAQ come from the germline V gene (reference sequence). Recruits, aged roughly 18 to 89 years, lived in some 25 US areas. Within 2 weeks before study entry, exposed participants met a COVID-19 case. Per the original data handling: Estimates of nucleated cell counts were drawn from the amplification of reference gene primers. Profiling relied on immunoSEQ multiplex PCR, and the TCRdb table lists in-frame clones only, not all of them. D and trimming come from the DNA, and the V and J calls and clone size come from that table. The sample lists some 240,000 clones, approximately 81% occurring once.

The chain is built from TRBV7-9 and TRBJ1-5, with TRBD1 as a possible D gene (5 bases). The specimen sequenced was PBMCs or T cells enriched from blood (not recorded which). The receptor was derived from a woman in her forties or fifties who had been exposed to COVID-19. The chain's CDR3 is CASSLGQGDDYSNQPQHF. The CDR3 DNA is TGTGCCAGCAGCTTAGGGCAGGGTGACGATTATAGCAATCAGCCCCAGCATTTT.